This T cell receptor (beta chain) was recovered during a study of shared clonotypes between healthy human individuals. Genomic DNA per cell subset filled all wells of several immunoSEQ plates. TCRdb's table, derived via immunoSEQ multiplex PCR, lists solely in-frame clones and lacks some. The sample lists around 2,000,000 clones; 95% were seen once. Study results and limitations: A limitation of the genetic and exposure-history diversity represented arose from few donors. Generation of non-shared clonotypes was less probable than generation of clonotypes shared by all four donors. Memory subsets had estimated richness that was generally smaller than that of naive subsets.

Trimming took 1 base from V and 0 from J, leaving 10 bases between them. CDR3 length equals 15 residues. From germline, CDR1 is SNHLY and CDR2 FYNNEI. Remarks on this clone: The antigen is unknown.

The receptor's source is a man younger than 35 in good health. The sample was naive CD4+ T cells sorted from blood. The sample's subset: CD45RA+ positively selected. The rearrangement joins TRBV2 to TRBJ2-7; no clear D. As DNA, the CDR3 is TGTGCCAGCAGTGAAGAAGGCTCAAGCTCCTACGAGCAGTACTTC. This gives the protein CASSEEGSSSYEQYF.